This TCR beta chain was obtained from a study of memory CD4+ T cells and cytomegalovirus serostatus. CDR3 length: 12 amino acids. V was pared by 4 bases and J by 7 bases, with 3 bases of the junction left unmatched. The V gene's germline CDR1 is SGHTA and CDR2 FQGNSA. The data were produced by immunoSEQ multiplex PCR, yet TCRdb's version contains in-frame clones alone and is incomplete. The data show 45,000 to 55,000 clones, with about 78% seen just once and approximately 0.65% held by the top ten. Single viable CD3+CD4+CD8-CD45RO+ cells were sorted as the memory CD4+ T cells. V and J are TRBV7-2 and TRBJ2-7; TRBD1 matches 8 bases. The sequenced sample was memory CD4+ T cells from blood. The sequence derives from an adult in good health and CMV-seronegative. The CDR3 DNA follows: TGTGCCAGCAGCTCGAGGACAGGGGAGCAGTACTTC. It specifies CASSSRTGEQYF.